Shown below are 18 T cell receptor delta chains from a single sample sequenced in a study of gamma-delta T cells after stem cell transplantation. TCRdb re-processed the RT-PCR reads via CATT. The sample consists of some 10,000 delta-chain clones, roughly 1.3% of them appearing once. What was sequenced was gamma-delta T cells. The receptors were sampled from a human donor. It is not recorded whose cells these are; they may come from a transplant donor.

The chain uses TRDV2 and TRDJ1; 12 bases line up with TRDD3. Germline assignment: CDR1 GEAIGNYY and CDR2 EKD. This CDR3 is built from 19 residues. Trimming cost V 3 bases and J 2 bases; bases outside gene matches: 15. CDR3 coding DNA: TGTGCCTGTGACTCCCTACTGGGGGATACCTGGTCGGGGACCGATAAACTCATCTTT. Translated, it gives CACDSLLGDTWSGTDKLIF.

Only a few counts were recorded for this clone. A far larger clone is one nucleotide away, so this likely arose from a read error. This chain joins TRDV1 and TRDJ1, with a tentative D call TRDD3 (5 bases). The CDR3 length is 22 residues. The V and J ends lost 0 bases and 0 bases respectively, with 29 bases between them. The germline V gene has CDR1 TSWWSYY and CDR2 QGS. This CDR3 is CALGELGPGDRGRRPYTDKLIF. CDR3 in DNA: TGTGCTCTTGGGGAACTAGGTCCTGGTGATCGGGGAAGGAGGCCGTACACCGATAAACTCATCTTT.

Many counts were recorded for this clone. The chain carries TRDV2 and TRDJ1; D perhaps matches TRDD3 (5 bases). V lost 0 bases and J 7 bases, leaving 20 bases between the germline ends. The germline V gene has CDR1 GEAIGNYY and CDR2 EKD. The CDR3 is 16 amino acids. CDR3 sequence reads: CACDTAEGAKYTKLIF. The CDR3 coding sequence is TGTGCCTGTGACACCGCCGAGGGGGCTAAGTACACTAAACTCATCTTT.

Points on this clone: The TCRdb record carries a much larger clone's protein, which differs from this DNA's translation at residue 9; a read error is the likely cause, and the protein listed here is the DNA translation. The gene calls are TRDV2 and TRDJ1; 8 nucleotides line up with TRDD3. V gave up 3 bases and J gave up 2 bases; unmatched junction bases: 19. Per germline, CDR1 GEAIGNYY and CDR2 EKD. CDR3 size: 19 residues. Here the CDR3 DNA reads TGTGCCTGTGACCCAATAGTATCTTCTGGGGGAATGGAAACCGATAAACTCATCTTT. It yields the protein CACDPIVSSGGMETDKLIF.

This clone was recorded a few times. A far larger clone is one base from this, pointing to a likely read error. Different DNA sequences within this sample yield the same CDR3. J is TRDJ1 and V is TRDV2; 11 nucleotides align to TRDD3. The CDR3 has 19 residues. Trimming cost V 3 bases and J 5 bases; bases outside gene matches: 19. In germline, CDR1 is GEAIGNYY, CDR2 EKD. CDR3 nucleotide sequence: TGTGCCTGTGACCCAGTAAGGCCTGGGGGATACCGGGCAGAGGATAAACTCATCTTT. The encoded protein is CACDPVRPGGYRAEDKLIF.

The table lists this clone with a few counts. The protein recorded in TCRdb matches a much larger clone and deviates from this DNA's translation at residue 7, suggesting a read error; the protein here is obtained by translating the DNA. The chain recombines TRDV2 with TRDJ1; D is unclear. This CDR3 contains 15 residues. The V and J ends lost 1 base and 2 bases respectively, with 13 bases between them. The V gene's germline CDR1 is GEAIGNYY and CDR2 EKD. In nucleotides, the CDR3 is TGTGCCTGTGACACGTTAGTGGTTTCGACCGATAAACTCATCTTT. Translating it yields CACDTLVVSTDKLIF.

The table lists this clone with a few counts. A single base separates this from a much larger clone, so it may be a read error. The rearrangement joins TRDV2 to TRDJ1; 7 positions match TRDD3. This CDR3 spans 14 amino acids. Per germline, CDR1 GEAIGNYY and CDR2 EKD. Trimming at V came to 3 bases and at J to 7 bases, leaving 10 bases not matched to a gene. CDR3 coding DNA: TGTGCCTGTGACGCCGTAGGGGGATTCCCTAAACTCATCTTT. Translated, it gives CACDAVGGFPKLIF.

The chain recombines TRDV2 with TRDJ3, with 10 positions matching TRDD3. Germline CDR1 reads GEAIGNYY; CDR2 reads EKD. The CDR3 sequence is 22 residues long. The trim removed 5 bases at V and 0 bases at J, leaving 18 bases unmatched. The CDR3 spells CACGKVDGGYTESSWDTRQMFF. For the CDR3, the DNA is TGTGCCTGTGGCAAGGTGGATGGGGGATACACGGAAAGCTCCTGGGACACCCGACAGATGTTTTTC.

This clone was recorded a few times. The protein that TCRdb holds for this DNA derives from a much larger clone and differs from the translated DNA at residue 6, which likely indicates a read error; the protein shown here is translated from the DNA. V is TRDV2 and J is TRDJ1, with D tentatively TRDD3 (5 bases). Germline V gene sequence: CDR1 GEAIGNYY, CDR2 EKD. The CDR3 is 17 residues long. Trimming stripped 0 bases from V and 1 base from J, with 17 bases between. In nucleotides, the CDR3 is TGTGCCTGTGACACCGCGGGGGCAAAGGGAGTCACCGATAAACTCATCTTT. This gives the protein CACDTAGAKGVTDKLIF.

This clone was seen a handful of times. The chain joins TRDV2 to TRDJ1, with 9 bases fitting TRDD3. Germline V gives CDR1 GEAIGNYY, CDR2 EKD. V lost 3 bases and J lost 3; bases outside the gene matches: 16. CDR3 length: 18 residues. The CDR3 spells CACDDVLWGISSSDKLIF. The DNA for the CDR3 is TGTGCCTGTGACGACGTACTTTGGGGGATAAGCTCCTCCGATAAACTCATCTTT.

Remarks on this clone: This DNA translates differently at residue 12 from the TCRdb protein, which is that of a much larger clone; a read error is likely, and the protein shown is the DNA's own translation. V and J are TRDV2 and TRDJ1, with 8 bases fitting TRDD3. Germline lookup yields CDR1 GEAIGNYY and CDR2 EKD. CDR3 length: 18 residues. V lost 1 base and J lost 1; bases outside the gene matches: 13. CDR3 DNA sequence: TGTGCCTGTGACACGGTTGGACTGGGGGCTTATAGCACCGATAAACTCATCTTT. Translating gives CACDTVGLGAYSTDKLIF.

This clone occurred many times. The same CDR3 is also encoded by other DNA sequences in this sample. The chain employs TRDV2 and TRDJ1; 13 bases match TRDD3. V lost 0 bases, J lost 3 bases, and 24 bases stayed unmatched. The germline V gene encodes CDR1 GEAIGNYY and CDR2 EKD. The CDR3 loop spans 23 amino acids. The CDR3 loop is CACDTVGSEPRTGGYAVPDKLIF. CDR3 sequence (DNA): TGTGCCTGTGACACCGTAGGGTCGGAACCTCGTACTGGGGGATACGCGGTCCCCGATAAACTCATCTTT.

The V call is TRDV2, the J call TRDJ1; 8 bases align to TRDD3. V shed 3 bases, J shed 1 base, and the junction held 9 bases outside the gene matches. The CDR3 is 16 amino acids. The V gene's germline CDR1 is GEAIGNYY and CDR2 EKD. The CDR3 sequence: CACDRLLGAPTDKLIF. CDR3 DNA sequence: TGTGCCTGTGACCGCCTACTGGGGGCCCCCACCGATAAACTCATCTTT.

This clone has only a few counts. TCRdb shows a much larger clone's protein in place of this DNA's translation, and the two differ at residue 6, likely through a read error; the protein shown is translated from the DNA. V usage is TRDV2 and J usage is TRDJ1; 10 bases line up with TRDD3. CDR1 GEAIGNYY and CDR2 EKD come from the germline V gene. The length of the CDR3 is 19 residues. V shed 0 bases, J shed 7 bases, and the junction held 19 bases outside the gene matches. The CDR3, as DNA: TGTGCCTGTGACACCGTACTCTACGCGACTGGGGGATCCCTGCCTAAACTCATCTTT. Encoded protein: CACDTVLYATGGSLPKLIF.

Concerning this clone itself: A read error may explain this, as a much larger clone is one base away. The DNA of the CDR3 is TGTGCCTGTGACACCGTACTCCCCGACACCGATAAACTCATCTTT. Translated, it gives CACDTVLPDTDKLIF. The rearrangement uses TRDV2 and TRDJ1, with no clear D. V was clipped by 0 bases and J by 0 bases, with 10 bases between them. The CDR3 covers 15 residues. The germline gives CDR1 GEAIGNYY, CDR2 EKD.

As to this clone: The protein held in TCRdb is that of a much larger clone and does not match this DNA's translation at residue 5, likely because of a read error; the protein shown is translated from the DNA. This chain links TRDV2 with TRDJ1, with 13 bases that match TRDD3. This CDR3 has 16 amino acids. V lost 3 bases, J lost 4 bases, and 7 bases stayed unmatched. Germline CDR1 is GEAIGNYY and CDR2 is EKD. The CDR3 loop reads CACDPLLGDTDDKLIF. CDR3 nucleotide sequence: TGTGCCTGTGACCCCTTACTGGGGGATACGGACGATAAACTCATCTTT.

The sample holds a few counts of this clone. This sample includes further DNA sequences coding for the same CDR3. The chain joins TRDV2 to TRDJ1; 11 bases map to TRDD3. This CDR3 comprises 19 residues. Trimming cost V 0 bases and J 2 bases; bases outside gene matches: 13. Germline V CDR1 and CDR2: GEAIGNYY, EKD. The CDR3 loop reads CACDTVGGGYAYGTDKLIF. The CDR3 nucleotides read TGTGCCTGTGACACCGTTGGTGGGGGATACGCGTACGGAACCGATAAACTCATCTTT.

This clone was seen a handful of times. This DNA's translation and the protein TCRdb lists, from a much larger clone, do not match at residue 4, likely due to a read error; the protein shown is translated from the DNA. The V gene is TRDV2, the J gene TRDJ1, with 7 bases fitting TRDD3. The germline gives CDR1 GEAIGNYY, CDR2 EKD. The CDR3 runs 15 residues. CDR3 loop: CACGTVAGGFDKLIF. The DNA of the CDR3 is TGTGCCTGTGGCACCGTAGCAGGGGGATTCGATAAACTCATCTTT.